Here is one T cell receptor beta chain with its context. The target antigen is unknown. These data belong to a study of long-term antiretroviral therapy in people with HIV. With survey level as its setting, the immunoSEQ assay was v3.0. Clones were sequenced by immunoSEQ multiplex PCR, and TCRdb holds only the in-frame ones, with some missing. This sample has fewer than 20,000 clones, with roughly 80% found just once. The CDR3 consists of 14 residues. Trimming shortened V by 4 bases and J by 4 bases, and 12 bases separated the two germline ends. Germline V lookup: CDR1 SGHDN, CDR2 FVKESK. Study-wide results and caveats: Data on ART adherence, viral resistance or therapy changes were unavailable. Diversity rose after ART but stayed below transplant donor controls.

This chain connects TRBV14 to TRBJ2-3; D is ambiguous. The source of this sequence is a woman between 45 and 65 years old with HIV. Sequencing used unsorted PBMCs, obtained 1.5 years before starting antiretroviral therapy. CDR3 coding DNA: TGTGCCAGCAGCCCTCGTACCATAGCAGATACGCAGTATTTT. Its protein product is CASSPRTIADTQYF.